The TCR beta chain described here comes from a study of beta chain features in type 1 diabetes. Study information: Cell yields, gender and age were similar in healthy donors and patients. Overall study findings and caveats: Cells with high TCR expression could be over-represented when cDNA is sequenced. Moderate yet significant TCRB CDR3 shortening was seen in Type 1 diabetes patients in all four CD4+ subsets. Small HLA sub-analyses could not settle whether HLA shapes TCRB rearrangement.

The V gene's germline CDR1 is SNHLY and CDR2 FYNNEI. The CDR3 contains 12 residues. Trimming shortened V by 2 bases and J by 11 bases, and 10 bases separated the two germline ends. On this clone itself: The antigen remains undetermined.

Investigators reverse transcribed all isolated RNA, so they sequenced expressed TCRB transcripts. Profiled with immunoSEQ multiplex PCR; TCRdb holds only in-frame clones, not every one. The sample lists about 300,000 clones, roughly 14% occurring once. This receptor was obtained from a woman between 18 and 29 years old with type 1 diabetes. Sequencing was carried out using naive CD4+ T cells from blood. This chain uses TRBV2 with TRBJ1-5; no clear D. The CDR3 sequence is CASSEQASAQHF. CDR3 in DNA: TGTGCCAGCAGTGAACAGGCCTCGGCCCAGCATTTT.